This T cell receptor beta chain was obtained from a study of blood T cell repertoires in COVID-19. About the research overall: Donors in the United States, Italy and Spain gave samples during acute or convalescent COVID-19.

The assay was immunoSEQ multiplex PCR, and TCRdb's table has in-frame clones only and misses some. This repertoire shows around 180,000 clones, roughly 82% found once; its top ten account for about 9.7%. Participants' reported clinical history set cohort assignment. This CDR3 has 18 amino acids. From germline, CDR1 is MDHEN and CDR2 SYDVKM. V lost 5 bases to trimming and J lost 5 bases; unmatched junction nucleotides: 17. The receptor's source is a woman under 40 who had recovered from COVID-19. The V and J genes are TRBV28 and TRBJ2-5; 10 bases agree with TRBD1. The sequencing sample was made of PBMCs or T cells enriched from blood (not recorded which). The CDR3 is CASSTLTRRQGAGETQYF. CDR3 sequence (DNA): TGTGCCAGCAGTACTCTCACCCGACGACAGGGGGCGGGGGAGACCCAGTACTTC.